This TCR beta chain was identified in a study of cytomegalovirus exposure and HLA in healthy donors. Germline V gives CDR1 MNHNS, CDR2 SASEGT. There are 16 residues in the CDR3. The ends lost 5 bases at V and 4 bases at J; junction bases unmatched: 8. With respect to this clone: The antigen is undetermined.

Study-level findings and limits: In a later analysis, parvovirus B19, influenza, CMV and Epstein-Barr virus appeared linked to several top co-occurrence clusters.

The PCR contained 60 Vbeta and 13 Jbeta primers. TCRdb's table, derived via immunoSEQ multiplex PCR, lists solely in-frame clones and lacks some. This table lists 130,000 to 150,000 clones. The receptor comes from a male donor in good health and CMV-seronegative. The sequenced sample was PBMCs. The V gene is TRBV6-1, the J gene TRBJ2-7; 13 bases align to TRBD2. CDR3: CASSQVGTSGTYEQYF. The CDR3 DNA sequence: TGTGCCAGCAGTCAAGTCGGGACTAGCGGGACGTACGAGCAGTACTTC.